One sample yielded the 14 T cell receptor beta chains listed below, sequenced in a study of CD8 T cells in Susac syndrome. RNA was extracted with the RNeasy kit, and a quantity of roughly 0.5 to 1 ug was reverse transcribed using random hexamers. TCRdb processed the immunoSEQ multiplex PCR reads anew with MiXCR; each CDR3 protein has one entry. The sample comprises 85,000 to 120,000 distinct CDR3 sequences, roughly 95% of which are singletons, and 0.4% to 0.5% rests with the top ten. What was sequenced was CD8+ T cells from PBMCs. All receptors come from a human donor with Susac syndrome.

This clonotype was counted a single time. The chain combines TRBV29-1 with TRBJ2-3, with TRBD2 matching over 7 bases. Germline loops: CDR1 SQVTM, CDR2 ANQGSEA. CDR3 size: 13 residues. Trimming at V came to 3 bases and at J to 6 bases, leaving 6 bases not matched to a gene. The CDR3 DNA follows: TGCAGCGTTGACGGGGTGGGGGGGGATACGCAGTATTTT. Translation gives CSVDGVGGDTQYF.

This rearrangement joins TRBV9 to TRBJ1-1, with a possible D match to TRBD1 (6 bases). Germline CDR1 SGDLS, CDR2 YYNGEE. V shed 2 bases and J shed 2 bases, with 13 bases lying between them. The CDR3 contains 15 residues. Here the CDR3 DNA reads TGTGCCAGCAGCGTCACCGGGACACAAAACACTGAAGCTTTCTTT. The encoded protein is CASSVTGTQNTEAFF. The full variable domain, in which reference TRBV9 and TRBJ1-1 provide the parts outside the CDR3, is DSGVTQTPKHLITATGQRVTLRCSPRSGDLSVYWYQQSLDQGLQFLIQYYNGEERAKGNILERFSAQQFPDLHSELNLSSLELGDSALYFCASSVTGTQNTEAFFGQGTRLTVV.

The chain is built from TRBV9 and TRBJ2-1; D remains ambiguous. CDR1 and CDR2 (germline): SGDLS, YYNGEE. The germline V and J ends were trimmed by 0 bases and 10 bases, with 5 bases remaining between them. The CDR3 spans 11 residues. The CDR3 loop reads CASSVGYEQFF. The CDR3 region has the DNA TGTGCCAGCAGCGTAGGTTACGAGCAGTTCTTC. Variable domain in full (rest from reference TRBV9 and TRBJ2-1): DSGVTQTPKHLITATGQRVTLRCSPRSGDLSVYWYQQSLDQGLQFLIQYYNGEERAKGNILERFSAQQFPDLHSELNLSSLELGDSALYFCASSVGYEQFFGPGTRLTVL.

The V and J genes are TRBV12-3 or TRBV12-4 and TRBJ2-3, with 7 bases lining up with TRBD2. This CDR3 has 14 residues. The junction had 6 bases not matched to a gene; V was cut back by 5 bases and J by 4 bases. CDR3 residues: CASSKAGNADTQYF. In DNA form, the CDR3 reads TGTGCCAGCAGTAAAGCGGGGAACGCAGATACGCAGTATTTT.

CDR3 residues: CASSQSGYSYNEQFF. CDR3 in DNA: TGTGCCAGCAGCCAAAGCGGATACTCCTACAATGAGCAGTTCTTC. The chain carries TRBV3-1 and TRBJ2-1; TRBD2 might be the D (5 bases). V lost 2 bases to trimming and J lost 0 bases, with 8 bases between them. The CDR3 loop spans 15 amino acids. The germline CDR1 and CDR2 sequences are LGHDT and YNNKEL (reference sequence).

The gene calls are TRBV3-1 and TRBJ2-5, with 9 positions matching TRBD2. Per germline, CDR1 LGHDT and CDR2 YNNKEL (reference sequence). J lost 4 bases, V lost 2 bases, and 14 bases had no gene match. The CDR3 spans 18 residues. The CDR3 region is CASSQSHSSGGKRETQYF. The CDR3 bases are TGTGCCAGCAGCCAAAGTCACTCGAGCGGGGGGAAAAGAGAGACCCAGTACTTC.

The rearrangement links TRBV3-1 to TRBJ2-7; TRBD1 agrees at 9 bases. CDR3 length equals 16 residues. The germline gives CDR1 LGHDT, CDR2 YNNKEL (reference sequence). Trimming cost V 4 bases and J 2 bases; bases outside gene matches: 9. The CDR3 region has the DNA TGTGCCAGCAGCCCATCGGGAGGACAGGGGACCTACGAGCAGTACTTC. Its protein product is CASSPSGGQGTYEQYF.

V is TRBV29-1 and J is TRBJ1-1, with no clear D. Trimming shortened V by 3 bases and J by 0 bases, and 8 bases separated the two germline ends. The V gene's germline CDR1 is SQVTM and CDR2 ANQGSEA. The CDR3 is 13 residues long. The CDR3 DNA reads as TGCAGCGTTGACCTGGGATTGAACACTGAAGCTTTCTTT. Protein product: CSVDLGLNTEAFF.

J is TRBJ2-7 and V is TRBV19, with D possibly matching TRBD1 (5 bases). V dropped 6 bases and J dropped 7 bases, with 16 bases sitting between them. The CDR3 sequence is 13 residues long. Germline V lookup: CDR1 LNHDA, CDR2 SQIVND (reference sequence). CDR3 nucleotides: TGTGCCAGTAGGGGAACAGGTCCCGAGGAGCAGTACTTC. Amino acids: CASRGTGPEEQYF. Complete variable domain (other parts from reference TRBV19 and TRBJ2-7): DGGITQSPKYLFRKEGQNVTLSCEQNLNHDAMYWYRQDPGQGLRLIYYSQIVNDFQKGDIAEGYSVSREKKESFPLTVTSAQKNPTAFYLCASRGTGPEEQYFGPGTRLTVT.

This chain joins TRBV5-1 and TRBJ1-2; D might be TRBD1 (6 bases). Trimming shortened V by 0 bases and J by 4 bases, and 19 bases separated the two germline ends. There are 17 residues in the CDR3. CDR1 and CDR2 from the germline V gene are SGHRS and YFSETQ. CDR3: CASSLADSDRPVYGYTF. CDR3 nucleotides: TGCGCCAGCAGCTTGGCCGACAGCGACAGGCCCGTCTATGGCTACACCTTC. Full variable domain (missing parts from reference TRBV5-1 and TRBJ1-2): KAGVTQTPRYLIKTRGQQVTLSCSPISGHRSVSWYQQTPGQGLQFLFEYFSETQRNKGNFPGRFSGRQFSNSRSEMNVSTLELGDSALYLCASSLADSDRPVYGYTFGSGTRLTVV.

CDR3 sequence (DNA): TGCAGTGCTAGAAACAGGTCGGGCAGCTCCTACGAGCAGTACTTC. Amino acid sequence: CSARNRSGSSYEQYF. The chain joins TRBV20-1 to TRBJ2-7, with a weak D call TRBD1 (5 bases). V was clipped by 2 bases and J by 0 bases, with 14 bases between them. The CDR3 spans 15 residues. Germline CDR1 and CDR2: DFQATT and SNEGSKA (reference sequence).

The chain uses TRBV11-2 and TRBJ2-2, with 10 nucleotides matching TRBD1. CDR1 is SGHAT, CDR2 FQNNGV, per germline. After removal of 1 base from V and 4 bases from J, the junction contained 3 bases not matched to a gene. The CDR3 runs 16 residues. The CDR3 coding sequence is TGTGCCAGCAGCTTAGGGGGGACAGGGGCCACCGGGGAGCTGTTTTTT. Translated, it gives CASSLGGTGATGELFF. The full variable domain, rest sourced from reference TRBV11-2 and TRBJ2-2, is EAGVAQSPRYKIIEKRQSVAFWCNPISGHATLYWYQQILGQGPKLLIQFQNNGVVDDSQLPKDRFSAERLKGVDSTLKIQPAKLEDSAVYLCASSLGGTGATGELFFGEGSRLTVL.

This chain uses TRBV27 with TRBJ2-1; TRBD2 matches at 14 bases. The CDR3 contains 14 residues. Trimming cost V 5 bases and J 9 bases; bases outside gene matches: 3. Per germline, CDR1 MNHEY and CDR2 SMNVEV (reference sequence). The CDR3, as DNA: TGTGCCAGCAGTCCAGGACTAGCGGGGGGTGAGCAGTTCTTC. This sequence encodes CASSPGLAGGEQFF.

This rearrangement joins TRBV25-1 to TRBJ1-1; 7 nucleotides match TRBD1. The CDR3 is 15 residues long. Germline V gene data show CDR1 as MGHDK and CDR2 as SYGVNS. Trimming removed 3 bases from V and 1 base from J; junction bases left unmatched: 5. CDR3 DNA sequence: TGTGCCAGCAGTGAGGATAACAGGGGGAACACTGAAGCTTTCTTT. Amino acids: CASSEDNRGNTEAFF.